Described below is a single T cell receptor (beta chain) sequence and its context. Its antigen remains unidentified. MiXCR, run by TCRdb on the reads, gives a single entry per CDR3 protein. The repertoire holds around 750,000 distinct CDR3 sequences, with around a third as singletons. This CDR3 comprises 14 residues. Looked up from germline, CDR1 is SGHNT and CDR2 is YENEEA. With 4 bases removed from V and 7 bases from J, the gap between germline ends came to 14 bases. These data come from a study of T cell repertoires in cytomegalovirus infection. The chain recombines TRBV11-3 with TRBJ2-1; D is unclear. This clonotype was obtained from a human donor in good health (CMV status not recorded). Some clones in this sample may be carry-over from other donors' samples. Specimen: cultured CD8+ T cells from PBMCs, collected from culture after CMV antigen stimulation. The chain's CDR3 is CASSSHPKPNEQFF. The CDR3 coding sequence is TGTGCCAGCAGCTCCCACCCTAAACCTAATGAGCAGTTCTTC.